These T cell receptor beta chains were read from a single sample in a study of blood T cell repertoires in COVID-19. Measured with immunoSEQ multiplex PCR; TCRdb has only the in-frame clones, and not every one. The table shows 250,000 to 350,000 clones, with about 86% occurring only once. Material for sequencing was peripheral blood. The origin of the receptors is a person aged 65-85 years with COVID-19, enrolled during active disease. CDR3s include the opening cysteine and the closing phenylalanine or tryptophan. Fields, in order: V gene, J gene, D gene, clone size, CDR3 protein, CDR3 DNA. The D gene is left open where the match is weak. Only part of the rows carry a size: once, few, many, or a class if the clone is expanded.

V gene: TRBV4-3; J gene: TRBJ2-3; D gene: .; clone size: once; CDR3 protein: CASSQDETGTQYF; CDR3 DNA: TGCGCCAGCAGCCAAGATGAGACGGGTACGCAGTATTTT
V gene: TRBV28; J gene: TRBJ1-1; D gene: TRBD1; clone size: .; CDR3 protein: CASSLEGARRTEAFF; CDR3 DNA: TGTGCCAGCAGTTTGGAGGGGGCGCGGCGGACTGAAGCTTTCTTT
V gene: TRBV7-9; J gene: TRBJ1-5; D gene: .; clone size: .; CDR3 protein: CASSGENQPQHF; CDR3 DNA: TGTGCCAGCTCCGGGGAGAATCAGCCCCAGCATTTT
V gene: TRBV18; J gene: TRBJ1-3; D gene: .; clone size: .; CDR3 protein: CASSPRGVASGNTIYF; CDR3 DNA: TGTGCCAGCTCACCACGGGGGGTTGCCTCTGGAAACACCATATATTTT
V gene: TRBV2; J gene: TRBJ1-5; D gene: .; clone size: .; CDR3 protein: CASSPDRYSNQPQHF; CDR3 DNA: TGTGCCAGCAGTCCTGACAGGTATAGCAATCAGCCCCAGCATTTT
V gene: TRBV5-8; J gene: TRBJ2-7; D gene: .; clone size: .; CDR3 protein: CASSLAWDSRLGSYEQYF; CDR3 DNA: TGTGCCAGCAGCTTGGCGTGGGACTCCAGATTAGGCTCCTACGAGCAGTACTTC
V gene: TRBV2; J gene: TRBJ1-4; D gene: TRBD1; clone size: few; CDR3 protein: CASRDRGSGVGEKLFF; CDR3 DNA: TGTGCCAGCCGGGACAGGGGGTCCGGAGTTGGAGAAAAACTGTTTTTT
V gene: TRBV4-1; J gene: TRBJ2-5; D gene: TRBD1; clone size: .; CDR3 protein: CASSLDRGSTQYF; CDR3 DNA: TGCGCCAGCAGCTTGGACAGGGGTTCGACCCAGTACTTC
V gene: TRBV29-1; J gene: TRBJ2-2; D gene: TRBD1; clone size: .; CDR3 protein: CSAGQGNTGELFF; CDR3 DNA: TGCAGCGCCGGACAGGGGAACACCGGGGAGCTGTTTTTT
V gene: TRBV28; J gene: TRBJ2-7; D gene: TRBD2; clone size: .; CDR3 protein: CAVGGSSNEQYF; CDR3 DNA: TGTGCCGTGGGGGGGAGTAGTAACGAGCAGTACTTC
V gene: TRBV5-1; J gene: TRBJ1-1; D gene: .; clone size: .; CDR3 protein: CASSLGLNRQLNTEAFF; CDR3 DNA: TGCGCCAGCAGCTTGGGATTGAACCGACAGTTGAACACTGAAGCTTTCTTT
V gene: TRBV6-5; J gene: TRBJ1-5; D gene: .; clone size: .; CDR3 protein: CASSVLNQPQHF; CDR3 DNA: TGTGCCAGCAGCGTCCTTAATCAGCCCCAGCATTTT
V gene: TRBV6-5; J gene: TRBJ2-7; D gene: TRBD1; clone size: .; CDR3 protein: CASSWGQGTYEQYF; CDR3 DNA: TGTGCCAGCAGTTGGGGACAGGGGACCTACGAGCAGTACTTC
V gene: TRBV27; J gene: TRBJ1-1; D gene: .; clone size: .; CDR3 protein: CASSVTGMTEAFF; CDR3 DNA: TGTGCCAGCAGTGTAACAGGGATGACTGAAGCTTTCTTT
V gene: TRBV6-5; J gene: TRBJ1-5; D gene: TRBD1; clone size: .; CDR3 protein: CASIRGRTANQPQHF; CDR3 DNA: TGTGCCAGCATTAGGGGGCGGACGGCGAATCAGCCCCAGCATTTT
V gene: TRBV10-3; J gene: TRBJ2-7; D gene: TRBD2; clone size: .; CDR3 protein: CAISEGGRAGEQYF; CDR3 DNA: TGTGCCATCAGTGAGGGCGGGAGGGCCGGCGAGCAGTACTTC
V gene: TRBV4-1; J gene: TRBJ1-4; D gene: .; clone size: once; CDR3 protein: CASSQVLGVQEKLFF; CDR3 DNA: TGCGCCAGCAGCCAAGTGCTAGGGGTTCAGGAAAAACTGTTTTTT
V gene: TRBV12-3/TRBV12-4; J gene: TRBJ2-1; D gene: .; clone size: .; CDR3 protein: CASSLLEQFF; CDR3 DNA: TGTGCCAGCAGTTTACTTGAGCAGTTCTTC
V gene: TRBV7-3; J gene: TRBJ1-1; D gene: .; clone size: .; CDR3 protein: CASSSNPTGEAFF; CDR3 DNA: TGTGCCAGCAGCTCCAACCCTACCGGTGAAGCTTTCTTT
V gene: TRBV11-3; J gene: TRBJ1-1; D gene: .; clone size: .; CDR3 protein: CASSPQGRDTEAFF; CDR3 DNA: TGTGCCAGCAGCCCCCAGGGGCGGGACACTGAAGCTTTCTTT
V gene: TRBV6-6; J gene: TRBJ2-3; D gene: TRBD2; clone size: .; CDR3 protein: CASSQPSGGEGDTQYF; CDR3 DNA: TGTGCCAGCAGTCAACCCAGCGGGGGGGAGGGAGATACGCAGTATTTT
V gene: TRBV7-2; J gene: TRBJ2-7; D gene: TRBD2; clone size: once; CDR3 protein: CASSTGTSGIFYEQYF; CDR3 DNA: TGTGCCAGCAGTACCGGGACTAGCGGGATTTTCTACGAGCAGTACTTC
V gene: TRBV12-3/TRBV12-4; J gene: TRBJ1-6; D gene: .; clone size: .; CDR3 protein: CASSQTQNSPLHF; CDR3 DNA: TGTGCCAGCAGTCAAACACAGAATTCACCCCTCCACTTT
V gene: TRBV5-1; J gene: TRBJ2-1; D gene: .; clone size: .; CDR3 protein: CASSLDSNSYNEQFF; CDR3 DNA: TGCGCCAGCAGCTTGGACTCCAACTCCTACAATGAGCAGTTCTTC
V gene: TRBV15; J gene: TRBJ2-1; D gene: .; clone size: .; CDR3 protein: CATSRAQAEGLDEQFF; CDR3 DNA: TGTGCCACCAGCAGAGCCCAAGCGGAGGGATTGGATGAGCAGTTCTTC
V gene: TRBV19; J gene: TRBJ1-5; D gene: .; clone size: .; CDR3 protein: CASSRARESQHF; CDR3 DNA: TGTGCCAGTAGTAGAGCCCGAGAGTCCCAGCATTTT
V gene: TRBV7-2; J gene: TRBJ2-3; D gene: TRBD2; clone size: .; CDR3 protein: CASSRLADPGRDTQYF; CDR3 DNA: TGTGCCAGCAGTCGACTAGCGGACCCCGGGAGGGATACGCAGTATTTT
V gene: TRBV28; J gene: TRBJ1-5; D gene: .; clone size: .; CDR3 protein: CASSVTGLSNQPQHF; CDR3 DNA: TGTGCCAGCAGTGTCACAGGGTTGAGCAATCAGCCCCAGCATTTT
V gene: TRBV4-3; J gene: TRBJ2-3; D gene: .; clone size: .; CDR3 protein: CASSQDERHRGTDTQYF; CDR3 DNA: TGCGCCAGCAGCCAAGATGAGCGGCACAGGGGCACAGATACGCAGTATTTT
V gene: TRBV5-3; J gene: TRBJ2-4; D gene: .; clone size: .; CDR3 protein: CARSQKHDSVKNIQYF; CDR3 DNA: TGTGCCAGAAGCCAGAAACACGACAGTGTCAAAAACATTCAGTACTTC
V gene: TRBV4-1; J gene: TRBJ1-3; D gene: .; clone size: .; CDR3 protein: CASSPLPGPGNTIYF; CDR3 DNA: TGCGCCAGCAGCCCTCTCCCAGGGCCTGGAAACACCATATATTTT
V gene: TRBV4-3; J gene: TRBJ2-3; D gene: .; clone size: .; CDR3 protein: CASSQQRTLTDTQYF; CDR3 DNA: TGCGCCAGCAGCCAACAGCGGACGCTCACAGATACGCAGTATTTT
V gene: TRBV27; J gene: TRBJ2-1; D gene: TRBD1; clone size: .; CDR3 protein: CASSFGQGLNEQFF; CDR3 DNA: TGTGCCAGCAGTTTTGGACAGGGTCTAAATGAGCAGTTCTTC
V gene: TRBV24-1; J gene: TRBJ2-2; D gene: TRBD1; clone size: .; CDR3 protein: CATGGQGFTGELFF; CDR3 DNA: TGTGCCACCGGAGGACAGGGGTTCACCGGGGAGCTGTTTTTT
V gene: TRBV21-1; J gene: TRBJ1-5; D gene: .; clone size: .; CDR3 protein: CASSKVSDPLVLF; CDR3 DNA: TGTGCCAGCAGCAAAGTATCCGACCCACTTGTACTATTT
V gene: TRBV23-1; J gene: TRBJ2-4; D gene: TRBD2; clone size: .; CDR3 protein: CAPPSGSGRNIQYF; CDR3 DNA: TGCGCCCCCCCGAGCGGGAGCGGGAGGAACATTCAGTACTTC
V gene: TRBV7-9; J gene: TRBJ2-7; D gene: TRBD1; clone size: .; CDR3 protein: CASSQSGTGTTEQYF; CDR3 DNA: TGTGCCAGCAGCCAATCCGGGACAGGAACAACCGAGCAGTACTTC
V gene: TRBV28; J gene: TRBJ1-3; D gene: .; clone size: .; CDR3 protein: CASRDTSGNTIYF; CDR3 DNA: TGTGCCAGCAGGGACACCTCTGGAAACACCATATATTTT